This record looks at one T cell receptor beta chain sequence and its context. The V segment lost 6 bases and the J segment 4 bases; nucleotides outside the gene matches: 6. CDR1 and CDR2 (germline): MDHEN, SYDVKM. This CDR3 comprises 15 residues. This record belongs to a study of tumor-infiltrating lymphocytes in primary liver carcinoma. Study overall: Tumors, staged T1-T3 N0M0, spanned 4.2 to 10 cm.

For blood RNA, unsorted whole blood served as the source, and germline DNA was extracted too. Using a constant-region primer together with ProtoScript II reverse transcriptase, TCR beta cDNA was made from about 500 ng of total RNA. Generation of the TCR beta libraries relied on three nested multiplex PCR rounds using slightly modified ARM-PCR. A C-beta reverse primer and TRBV1-TRBV30 forward primers served in each of the first two PCR rounds, at 10 cycles apiece. Each CDR3 protein is one row after TCRdb ran MiXCR on the multiplex PCR reads. The sample records about 310,000 distinct CDR3 sequences, approximately 54% being singletons.

The sequence was collected from a woman in her thirties with primary liver carcinoma and hepatitis B virus infection. The sequenced sample consisted of peripheral blood. The chain couples TRBV28 to TRBJ2-7, with 13 bases identical to TRBD2. The DNA of the CDR3 is TGTGCCAGCAGCAGGACTAGCGGGAGTATTTACGAGCAGTACTTC. It encodes CASSRTSGSIYEQYF.